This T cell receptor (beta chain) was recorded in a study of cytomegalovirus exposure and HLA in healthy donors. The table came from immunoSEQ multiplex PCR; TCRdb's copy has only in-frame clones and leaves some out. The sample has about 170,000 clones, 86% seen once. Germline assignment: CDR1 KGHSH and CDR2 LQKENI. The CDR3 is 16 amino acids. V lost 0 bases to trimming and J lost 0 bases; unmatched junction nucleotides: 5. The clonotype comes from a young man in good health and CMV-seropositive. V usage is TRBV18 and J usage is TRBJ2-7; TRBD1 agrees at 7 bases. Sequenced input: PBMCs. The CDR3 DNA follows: TGTGCCAGCTCACCACCGGGGACAGCGCTCTCCTACGAGCAGTACTTC. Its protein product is CASSPPGTALSYEQYF.